The sequence of this T cell receptor beta chain was determined in a study of OX40 agonist ivuxolimab in advanced cancers. Background on the study: Participants, 82.7% male, averaged roughly 60 years of age, ranging from about 20 to 79.

As concerns this clone: Antigen: not known.

V lost 4 bases to trimming and J lost 6 bases, with 17 bases between them. This CDR3 region has 14 residues. Per the germline V gene, CDR1 is SGHRS and CDR2 is YFSETQ. TCRdb's copy holds only in-frame clones and misses some; the assay was immunoSEQ multiplex PCR. The table records approximately 99,000 clones, 94% of them present only once. Study observations and caveats: With doses of 0.1 to 3.0 mg/kg, CD4+ and CD8+ blood T cells had undergone clonal expansion by week 6. Low normalized T-cell clonal expansion also characterized some of the nonresponders.

The receptor was isolated from an adult with an advanced solid tumor such as melanoma, head and neck, liver or kidney cancer. The starting material was CD4+ or CD8+ T cells sorted from blood, obtained in a trial of the OX40 agonist ivuxolimab. J is TRBJ2-7 and V is TRBV5-1, with D maybe TRBD1 (6 bases). CDR3 loop: CASSVTGIGPEQYF. The CDR3 nucleotides read TGCGCCAGCAGCGTGACAGGTATCGGTCCCGAGCAGTACTTC.